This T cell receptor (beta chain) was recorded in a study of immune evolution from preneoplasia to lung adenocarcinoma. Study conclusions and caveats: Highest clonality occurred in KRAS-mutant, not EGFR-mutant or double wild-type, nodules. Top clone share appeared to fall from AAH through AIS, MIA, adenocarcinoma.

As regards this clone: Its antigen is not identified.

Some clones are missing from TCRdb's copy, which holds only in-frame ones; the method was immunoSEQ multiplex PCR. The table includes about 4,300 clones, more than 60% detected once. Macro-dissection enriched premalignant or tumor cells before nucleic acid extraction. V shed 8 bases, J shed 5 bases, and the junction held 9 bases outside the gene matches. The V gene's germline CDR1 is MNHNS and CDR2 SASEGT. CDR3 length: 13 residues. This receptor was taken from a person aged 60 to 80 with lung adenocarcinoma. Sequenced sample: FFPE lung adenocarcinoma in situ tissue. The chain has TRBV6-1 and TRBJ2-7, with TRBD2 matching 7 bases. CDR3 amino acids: CASGRGGVNEQYF. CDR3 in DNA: TGTGCCAGCGGACGGGGAGGGGTCAACGAGCAGTACTTC.